These T cell receptor beta chains were read from a single sample in a study of lung T cells in sarcoidosis with Löfgren's syndrome. TCRdb used MiXCR to reprocess the reads, holding one entry per CDR3 protein. The sample gives more than 50,000 distinct CDR3 sequences, 21% of which show up once; 2% to 2.5% is in the top ten. The sequencing sample was made of CD4+ T cells from PBMCs. The origin of the receptors is a human donor with sarcoidosis (Löfgren's syndrome or another form), or a control subject (not recorded which). Both conserved end residues are part of each CDR3. The order of the fields is J gene, V gene, D gene, clone size, CDR3 DNA, CDR3 protein. D genes are given only for firm matches. The size of a clone is reported for some rows only, either as once, few or many, or as a class for expanded clones.

>TRBJ2-5|TRBV5-1|TRBD1|few
TGCGCCAGCAGCTTTAATTACAGGGGGCAGACCCAGTACTTC
CASSFNYRGQTQYF
>TRBJ2-2|TRBV15|NA|many
TGTGCCACCAGCAAGGCCGGGACAACGACCGGGGAGCTGTTTTTT
CATSKAGTTTGELFF
>TRBJ2-1|TRBV19|NA|NA
TGTGCCAGTAGTATTGGGAACTATCGGTTCTTC
CASSIGNYRFF
>TRBJ2-3|TRBV6-1|NA|many
TGTGCCAGCAGCGGACAGCCACGGGATACGCAGTATTTT
CASSGQPRDTQYF
>TRBJ2-5|TRBV18|NA|few
TGTGCCAGCTCCGGGACCCCGGCGGAGACCCAGTACTTC
CASSGTPAETQYF
>TRBJ1-1|TRBV5-1|TRBD1|NA
TGCGCCAGCAGCCTGACAGGGTCGGGCACTGAAGCTTTCTTT
CASSLTGSGTEAFF
>TRBJ1-2|TRBV28|NA|many
TGTGCCAGCAGTTTCAGTCAGGGTCGTGGCTACACCTTC
CASSFSQGRGYTF
>TRBJ1-1|TRBV20-1|NA|many
TGCAGTGCTAGAGATCGGACGGTTAACACTGAAGCTTTCTTT
CSARDRTVNTEAFF
>TRBJ1-4|TRBV4-1|TRBD1|NA
TGCGCCAGCAGCCAAGGACCCGGGACAGGGAGCGAAAAACTGTTTTTT
CASSQGPGTGSEKLFF
>TRBJ1-5|TRBV6-4|TRBD1|NA
TGTGCCAGCAGTGCCACGGACAGGGATAGCAATCAGCCCCAGCATTTT
CASSATDRDSNQPQHF
>TRBJ2-5|TRBV15|NA|many
TGTGCCACCAGCCGGGGGGCCGAGGAGACCCAGTACTTC
CATSRGAEETQYF
>TRBJ2-3|TRBV5-4|TRBD2|many
TGTGCCAGCAGCCCGGGGGGGCTTAGCACAGATACGCAGTATTTT
CASSPGGLSTDTQYF
>TRBJ1-5|TRBV18|NA|many
TGTGCCAGCTCACCTTCCGGCAATCAGCCCCAGCATTTT
CASSPSGNQPQHF
>TRBJ2-3|TRBV29-1|NA|few
TGCAGCGTTGAAAGGGGCTCGGATACGCAGTATTTT
CSVERGSDTQYF
>TRBJ2-7|TRBV12-3/TRBV12-4|NA|many
TGTGCCAGCAGTTTAGTTTCGGGGGTAGGGTACGAGCAGTACTTC
CASSLVSGVGYEQYF
>TRBJ2-3|TRBV9|TRBD2|few
TGTGCCAGCAGCGTAGCCGGGAGGGCACTCACAGATACGCAGTATTTT
CASSVAGRALTDTQYF
>TRBJ2-5|TRBV11-1|TRBD1|few
TGTGCCAGCAGCTTGGGGACAGGAGAGACCCAGTACTTC
CASSLGTGETQYF
>TRBJ2-2|TRBV2|TRBD1|NA
TGTGCCAGCAGTGAAGGGGACAGGGGGCACACCGGGGAGCTGTTTTTT
CASSEGDRGHTGELFF
>TRBJ2-3|TRBV5-1|NA|NA
TGCGCCAGCAGCTCGGGCCTCACTAGCACAGATACGCAGTATTTT
CASSSGLTSTDTQYF
>TRBJ1-4|TRBV28|NA|many
TGTGCCAGCAGCCTTCAGGCAGGGTATAATAATGAAAAACTGTTTTTT
CASSLQAGYNNEKLFF
>TRBJ2-7|TRBV27|TRBD2|many
TGTGCCAGCAGTCTCGCCTGGACTAGCGGGAAGAGGGCCTACGAGCAGTACTTC
CASSLAWTSGKRAYEQYF
>TRBJ2-7|TRBV6-5|TRBD2|NA
TGTGCCAGCAGTTACTCGGTCAGCGGGAGTTACGAGCAGTACTTC
CASSYSVSGSYEQYF
>TRBJ1-5|TRBV28|NA|many
TGTGCCAGCAGTTTTTACAGGGATCAGCCCCAGCATTTT
CASSFYRDQPQHF
>TRBJ2-3|TRBV20-1|NA|many
TGCAGTGCTTTCGGTACGCAGTATTTT
CSAFGTQYF
>TRBJ1-2|TRBV3-1|NA|few
TGTGCCAGCAGCACAGCAGTGAACTATGGCTACACCTTC
CASSTAVNYGYTF
>TRBJ1-1|TRBV19|NA|few
TGTGCCAGTAGTCCGCTAAGGGGAGTGAACACTGAAGCTTTCTTT
CASSPLRGVNTEAFF
>TRBJ1-5|TRBV7-8|NA|NA
TGTGCCAGCAGCCATAAGGCGGCAGGGCCCGACAATCAGCCCCAGCATTTT
CASSHKAAGPDNQPQHF
>TRBJ2-3|TRBV7-3|NA|few
TGTGCCAGCAGCTTGACGCCTTGGGTTGATACGCAGTATTTT
CASSLTPWVDTQYF
>TRBJ1-1|TRBV28|TRBD1|many
TGTGCCAGCAGACGACAGGGGGGCAAAGGTTTCTTT
CASRRQGGKGFF
>TRBJ2-7|TRBV30|TRBD2|NA
TGTGCCTGGAGTGGGTCAGCGGGGGTAGGGGAGCAGTACTTC
CAWSGSAGVGEQYF
>TRBJ2-1|TRBV2|TRBD1|NA
TGTGCCAGCAGTGAGGGGACAGGGGCCTACAATGAGCAGTTCTTC
CASSEGTGAYNEQFF
>TRBJ1-1|TRBV5-1|NA|few
TGCGCCAGCAGCTTGGCAGGTTGGGGCACTGAAGCTTTCTTT
CASSLAGWGTEAFF
>TRBJ1-1|TRBV4-2|TRBD1|few
TGTGCCAGCAGCCAAGCAGGGGGTAGCGCTGAAGCTTTCTTC
CASSQAGGSAEAFF
>TRBJ1-5|TRBV10-2|NA|few
TGCGCCAGCAGTGAGTCCGATAGCAATCAGCCCCAGCATTTT
CASSESDSNQPQHF
>TRBJ2-7|TRBV28|NA|many
TGTGCCAGCAGTTTATCATCAGGGGATCGTTTCTACGAGCAGTACTTC
CASSLSSGDRFYEQYF
>TRBJ2-5|TRBV20-1|TRBD1|NA
TGCAGTGCTATTATCGGGACAGGGGTGGAGACCCAGTACTTC
CSAIIGTGVETQYF
>TRBJ1-4|TRBV12-3/TRBV12-4|TRBD1|NA
TGTGCCAGCGGGAGGATAGCAGGGGGATCAGCGGAAAAACTGTTTTTT
CASGRIAGGSAEKLFF
>TRBJ1-5|TRBV20-1|NA|NA
TGCAGTGCTAGAGATCCAAGGAAAAGCAATCAGCCCCAGCATTTT
CSARDPRKSNQPQHF
>TRBJ2-5|TRBV20-1|TRBD1|many
TGCAGTGCCACTCCCGGCAGGGGGCGAGAGACCCAGTACTTC
CSATPGRGRETQYF
>TRBJ1-1|TRBV5-4|TRBD1|NA
TGTGCCAGCAGCAGAGACAGGGTGGGGGCTTTCTTT
CASSRDRVGAFF
>TRBJ2-7|TRBV29-1|NA|NA
TGCAGCGTTGAAGTAGTGGACAGTCCCTACGAGCAGTACTTC
CSVEVVDSPYEQYF
>TRBJ2-7|TRBV5-4|NA|NA
TGTGCCAGCAGCTTTTATACGGGGTCCTACGAGCAGTACTTC
CASSFYTGSYEQYF
>TRBJ1-1|TRBV19|NA|few
TGTGCCAGTACAGGACACACTGAAGCTTTCTTT
CASTGHTEAFF
>TRBJ2-1|TRBV20-1|NA|many
TGCAGTGCACCAAAAGCGGGTCTCGACAATGAGCAGTTCTTC
CSAPKAGLDNEQFF
>TRBJ1-5|TRBV4-3|NA|many
TGCGCCAGCAGCCAGGGATTCGGTGGGCAGCCCCAGCATTTT
CASSQGFGGQPQHF